One TCR beta chain is described in this entry. This record belongs to a study of blood T cell repertoires in COVID-19. All recovered Cohort 3 donors got two negative PCRs, got clearance, or saw symptom resolution. Assay used: immunoSEQ multiplex PCR; TCRdb lists only in-frame clones, some missing. The sample lists around 200,000 clones, about 81% occurring once. This CDR3 is built from 18 residues. Between the trimmed V and J ends, which lost 2 bases and 3 bases, there was a span of 21 bases. Per the germline V gene, CDR1 is SGHTA and CDR2 is FQGNSA. The specimen was PBMCs or T cells enriched from blood (not recorded which). This clonotype originated in a man aged 40-49 years who had recovered from COVID-19. The chain has TRBV7-2 and TRBJ2-3, with D possibly matching TRBD2 (7 bases). CDR3 nucleotides: TGTGCCAGCAGCTTAAGGGGGTTGAGGGAGGGCCTTACAGATACGCAGTATTTT. It yields the protein CASSLRGLREGLTDTQYF. Using reference TRBV7-2 and TRBJ2-3 for the parts outside the CDR3, the full variable domain is GAGVSQSPSNKVTEKGKDVELRCDPISGHTALYWYRQSLGQGLEFLIYFQGNSAPDKSGLPSDRFSAERTGGSVSTLTIQRTQQEDSAVYLCASSLRGLREGLTDTQYFGPGTRLTVL.